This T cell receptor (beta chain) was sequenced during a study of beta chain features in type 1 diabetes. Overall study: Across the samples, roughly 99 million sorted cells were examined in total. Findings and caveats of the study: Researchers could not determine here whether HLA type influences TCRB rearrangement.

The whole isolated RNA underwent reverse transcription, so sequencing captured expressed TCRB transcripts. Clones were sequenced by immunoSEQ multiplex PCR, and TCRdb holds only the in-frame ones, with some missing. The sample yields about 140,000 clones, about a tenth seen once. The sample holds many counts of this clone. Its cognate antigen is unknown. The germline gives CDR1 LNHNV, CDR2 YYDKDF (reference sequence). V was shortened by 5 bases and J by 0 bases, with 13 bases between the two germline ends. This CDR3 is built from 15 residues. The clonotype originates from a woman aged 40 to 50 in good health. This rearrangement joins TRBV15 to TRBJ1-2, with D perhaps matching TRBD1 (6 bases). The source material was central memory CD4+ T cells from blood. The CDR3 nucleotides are TGTGCCACCAGCGCAGGCAGGGGAGCTAACTATGGCTACACCTTC. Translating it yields CATSAGRGANYGYTF. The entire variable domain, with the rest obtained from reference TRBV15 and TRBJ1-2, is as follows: DAMVIQNPRYQVTQFGKPVTLSCSQTLNHNVMYWYQQKSSQAPKLLFHYYDKDFNNEADTPDNFQSRRPNTSFCFLDIRSPGLGDTAMYLCATSAGRGANYGYTFGSGTRLTVV.